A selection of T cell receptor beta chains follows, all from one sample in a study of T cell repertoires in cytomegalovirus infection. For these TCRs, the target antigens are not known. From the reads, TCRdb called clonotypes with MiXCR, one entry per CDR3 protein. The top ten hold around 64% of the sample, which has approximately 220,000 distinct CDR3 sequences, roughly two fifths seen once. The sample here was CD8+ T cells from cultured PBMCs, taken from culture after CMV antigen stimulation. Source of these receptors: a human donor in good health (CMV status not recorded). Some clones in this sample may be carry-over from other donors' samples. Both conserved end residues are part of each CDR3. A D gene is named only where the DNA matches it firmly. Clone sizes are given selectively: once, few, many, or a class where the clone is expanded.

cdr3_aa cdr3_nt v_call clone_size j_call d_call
CATSRRTGSDGELFF TGTGCCACCAGCAGGCGGACAGGGAGTGACGGGGAGCTGTTTTTT TRBV15 once TRBJ2-2 TRBD1
CASSRAGQRSATQYF TGTGCCAGCAGCCGAGCCGGACAGAGATCGGCGACCCAGTACTTC TRBV11-2 - TRBJ2-5 -
CASSLSVLGGETQYF TGTGCCAGCAGTTTGTCCGTGTTGGGAGGGGAGACCCAGTACTTC TRBV27 few TRBJ2-5 TRBD2
CASSFSFMTAGELFF TGTGCCAGCAGTTTTTCCTTTATGACAGCCGGGGAGCTGTTTTTT TRBV28 - TRBJ2-2 -
CAVPGQGPSGANVLTF TGTGCCGTTCCGGGACAGGGACCCTCTGGGGCCAACGTCCTGACTTTC TRBV10-3 few TRBJ2-6 TRBD1
CASSFRDFQYF TGTGCCAGCAGCTTCCGGGACTTCCAGTATTTT TRBV11-2 - TRBJ2-3 -
CASSLVGLKSSYNEQFF TGTGCCAGCAGCTTAGTGGGACTAAAGAGCTCCTACAATGAGCAGTTCTTC TRBV7-6 - TRBJ2-1 TRBD2
CASSLAWGVDEQFF TGTGCCAGCAGCTTAGCGTGGGGGGTGGATGAGCAGTTCTTC TRBV7-6 - TRBJ2-1 -
CASSLAAGTQETQYF TGTGCCAGCAGCTTGGCAGCGGGGACCCAAGAGACCCAGTACTTC TRBV11-2 - TRBJ2-5 TRBD2
CASSTIPEQFF TGTGCCAGCAGTACCATTCCTGAGCAGTTCTTC TRBV12-3/TRBV12-4 - TRBJ2-1 -